The 10 T cell receptor beta chains in this list originate from one sample, sequenced in a study of cytotoxic CD8 clonotypes in ibrutinib-treated CLL. The protocol was immunoSEQ multiplex PCR, while the TCRdb copy is restricted to in-frame clones and leaves out a portion. The sample contains hundreds of thousands of clones, roughly 73% of which appear only once. Source: PBMCs, taken after 12 months of ibrutinib treatment. The source is a human donor with chronic lymphocytic leukemia.

The J gene is TRBJ2-2, the V gene TRBV4-1; TRBD2 might be the D (5 bases). Trimming removed 8 bases from V and 2 bases from J, with 9 bases in between. This CDR3 is 13 amino acids long. Germline V CDR1 and CDR2: MGHRA, YSYEKL. The CDR3 spells CASRDPNTGELFF. CDR3 DNA: TGCGCCAGCCGGGATCCTAACACCGGGGAGCTGTTTTTT.

The J gene is TRBJ1-1, the V gene TRBV7-6; unclear D gene. The CDR3 totals 13 residues. In germline, CDR1 is SGHVS, CDR2 FNYEAQ. Trimming left V 8 bases short and J 6 bases short, with 16 bases between. The CDR3 spells CASPLLQEPEAFF. CDR3 bases: TGTGCCAGCCCACTCCTTCAAGAACCTGAAGCTTTCTTT.

This clone was seen a few times. This sequence joins TRBV5-1 and TRBJ1-3; D is uncertain. The V gene's germline CDR1 is SGHRS and CDR2 YFSETQ. V was cut by 3 bases and J by 2 bases, with 6 bases left in between. The CDR3 covers 13 residues. CDR3 region: CASSSETGNTIYF. The CDR3 DNA follows: TGCGCCAGCAGCTCTGAAACTGGAAACACCATATATTTT.

In its sample, this clone was seen once. In DNA, the CDR3 is TGTGCCGGACGGGCTGGGTTCGAGCAGTACTTC. Its protein is CAGRAGFEQYF. J is TRBJ2-7 and V is TRBV30, with no clear D. CDR3 length: 11 residues. Germline CDR1 reads GTSNPN; CDR2 reads SVGIG (reference sequence). The V gene lost 8 bases and the J gene lost 6 bases, with 14 bases spanning the gap.

J is TRBJ2-1 and V is TRBV11-1, with 12 bases aligning to TRBD2. CDR3 length equals 15 residues. Looked up from germline, CDR1 is SGHAT and CDR2 is FQDESV (reference sequence). V was pared by 3 bases and J by 7 bases, with 4 bases of the junction left unmatched. This CDR3 reads CASSLATSGGNEQFF. Here the CDR3 DNA reads TGTGCCAGCAGCTTGGCGACTAGCGGGGGAAATGAGCAGTTCTTC. Full variable domain (rest looked up from reference TRBV11-1 and TRBJ2-1): EAEVAQSPRYKITEKSQAVAFWCDPISGHATLYWYRQILGQGPELLVQFQDESVVDDSQLPKDRFSAERLKGVDSTLKIQPAELGDSAMYLCASSLATSGGNEQFFGPGTRLTVL.

V and J are TRBV7-6 and TRBJ2-7, with TRBD2 matching 9 bases. V was clipped by 5 bases and J by 7 bases; unmatched bases: 18. CDR3 length: 17 residues. CDR1 SGHVS and CDR2 FNYEAQ come from the germline V gene. As DNA, the CDR3 is TGTGCCAGCAGCCTCGAAGTCCATGGGACTAGCTCGGGTGAGCAGTACTTC. Amino acid sequence: CASSLEVHGTSSGEQYF.

The V call is TRBV9, the J call TRBJ2-2, with 8 bases lining up with TRBD1. V shed 3 bases and J 6 bases; nucleotides not matched to a gene: 4. CDR1 and CDR2 (germline): SGDLS, YYNGEE. There are 14 residues in the CDR3. CDR3 sequence reads: CASSGTGTAGELFF. Here the CDR3 DNA reads TGTGCCAGCAGCGGGACAGGGACGGCCGGGGAGCTGTTTTTT.

The rearrangement uses TRBV6-5 and TRBJ1-1, with no clear D. V shed 2 bases and J shed 0 bases, with 7 bases lying between them. This CDR3 is 14 amino acids long. Germline CDR1 MNHEY, CDR2 SVGAGI. The CDR3 here is CASSYQIMNTEAFF. The CDR3, as DNA: TGTGCCAGCAGTTACCAGATCATGAACACTGAAGCTTTCTTT.

The chain uses TRBV4-1 and TRBJ1-1; no firm D call. The germline gives CDR1 MGHRA, CDR2 YSYEKL. With 5 bases removed from V and 9 bases from J, the gap between germline ends came to 13 bases. The CDR3 covers 12 residues. The DNA of the CDR3 is TGCGCCAGCAGCGGAGGTATGGGGAAAGCTTTCTTT. Encoded protein: CASSGGMGKAFF.

The chain couples TRBV7-9 to TRBJ1-2; D possibly corresponds to TRBD1 (6 bases). V lost 5 bases and J lost 4, with 11 bases in between. Germline V gives CDR1 SEHNR, CDR2 FQNEAQ (reference sequence). The CDR3 is 13 residues long. The CDR3 sequence: CASSHREGYGYTF. CDR3 sequence (DNA): TGTGCCAGCAGCCACAGGGAAGGCTATGGCTACACCTTC.